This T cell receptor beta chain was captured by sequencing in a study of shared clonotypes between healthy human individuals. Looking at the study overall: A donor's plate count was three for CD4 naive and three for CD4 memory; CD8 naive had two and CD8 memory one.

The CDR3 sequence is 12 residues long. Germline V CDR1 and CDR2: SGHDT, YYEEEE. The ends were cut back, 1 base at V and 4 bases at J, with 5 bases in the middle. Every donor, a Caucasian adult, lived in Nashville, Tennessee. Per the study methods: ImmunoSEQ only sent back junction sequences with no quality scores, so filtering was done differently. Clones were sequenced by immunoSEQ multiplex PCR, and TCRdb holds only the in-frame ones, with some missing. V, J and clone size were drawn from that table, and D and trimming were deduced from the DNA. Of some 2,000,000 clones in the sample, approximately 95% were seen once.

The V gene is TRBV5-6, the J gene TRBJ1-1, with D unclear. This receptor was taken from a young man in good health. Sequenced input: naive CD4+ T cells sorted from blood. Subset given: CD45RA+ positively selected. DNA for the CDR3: TGTGCCAGCAGCTTGATGGTCACTGAAGCTTTCTTT. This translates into CASSLMVTEAFF. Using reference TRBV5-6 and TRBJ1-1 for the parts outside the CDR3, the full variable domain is DAGVTQSPTHLIKTRGQQVTLRCSPKSGHDTVSWYQQALGQGPQFIFQYYEEEERQRGNFPDRFSGHQFPNYSSELNVNALLLGDSALYLCASSLMVTEAFFGQGTRLTVV.